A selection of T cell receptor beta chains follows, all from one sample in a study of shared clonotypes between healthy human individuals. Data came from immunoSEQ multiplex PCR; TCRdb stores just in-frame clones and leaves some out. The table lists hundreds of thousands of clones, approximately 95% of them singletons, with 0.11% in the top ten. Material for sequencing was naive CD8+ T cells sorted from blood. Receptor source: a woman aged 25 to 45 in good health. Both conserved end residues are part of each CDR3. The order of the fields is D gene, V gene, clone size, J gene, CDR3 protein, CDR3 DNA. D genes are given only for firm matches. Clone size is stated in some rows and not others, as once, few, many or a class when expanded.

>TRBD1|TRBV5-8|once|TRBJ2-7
CASKQGVYEQYF
TGTGCCAGCAAACAGGGGGTCTACGAGCAGTACTTC
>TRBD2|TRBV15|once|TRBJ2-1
CATSLSGTSGMEQFF
TGTGCCACCAGCTTATCCGGGACTAGCGGCATGGAGCAGTTCTTC
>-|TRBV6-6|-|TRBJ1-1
CASSWTANMNTEAFF
TGTGCCAGCAGTTGGACAGCAAATATGAACACTGAAGCTTTCTTT
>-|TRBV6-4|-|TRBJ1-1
CASRVGRTTEAFF
TGTGCCAGCAGGGTAGGGAGAACCACTGAAGCTTTCTTT
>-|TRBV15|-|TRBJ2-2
CATSPLGGNTGELFF
TGTGCCACCAGCCCCTTAGGGGGGAACACCGGGGAGCTGTTTTTT
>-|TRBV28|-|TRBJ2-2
CASSVVRLGELFF
TGTGCCAGCAGTGTCGTTCGGCTCGGGGAGCTGTTTTTT
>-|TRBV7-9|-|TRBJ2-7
CASSQGGEVSYEQYF
TGTGCCAGCAGCCAAGGGGGGGAGGTATCCTACGAGCAGTACTTC
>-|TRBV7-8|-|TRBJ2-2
CASSSSVGNTGELFF
TGTGCCAGCAGCTCCTCCGTCGGGAACACCGGGGAGCTGTTTTTT
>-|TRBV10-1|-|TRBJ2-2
CASSESVNGELFF
TGCGCCAGCAGTGAGTCTGTTAACGGGGAGCTGTTTTTT
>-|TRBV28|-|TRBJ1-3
CASSFFRAGNTIYF
TGTGCCAGCAGTTTTTTTCGGGCCGGAAACACCATATATTTT
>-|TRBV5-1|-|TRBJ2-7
CASSPPKGEGYEQYF
TGCGCCAGCAGCCCCCCCAAGGGGGAGGGGTACGAGCAGTACTTC
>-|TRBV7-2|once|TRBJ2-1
CASSPRTPERTLYNEQFF
TGTGCCAGCAGCCCCCGCACGCCAGAGCGGACCTTATACAATGAGCAGTTCTTC
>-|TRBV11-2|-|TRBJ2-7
CASSLVGTYEQYF
TGTGCCAGCAGCTTAGTCGGAACCTACGAGCAGTACTTC
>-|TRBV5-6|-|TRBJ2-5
CASMPQGFQETQYF
TGTGCCAGCATGCCCCAGGGTTTCCAAGAGACCCAGTACTTC
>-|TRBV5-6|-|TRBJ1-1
CASSPREAMNTEAFF
TGTGCCAGCAGCCCGCGGGAAGCGATGAACACTGAAGCTTTCTTT
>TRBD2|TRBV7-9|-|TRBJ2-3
CASSSPGLAGGADTQYF
TGTGCCAGCAGCTCCCCTGGACTAGCGGGAGGGGCAGATACGCAGTATTTT
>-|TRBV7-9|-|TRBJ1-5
CASSLDLGANRQPQHF
TGTGCCAGCAGCTTAGATCTGGGGGCGAATAGACAGCCCCAGCATTTT
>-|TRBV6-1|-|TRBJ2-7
CASTQGGPKYEQYF
TGTGCCAGCACCCAAGGGGGACCTAAGTACGAGCAGTACTTC
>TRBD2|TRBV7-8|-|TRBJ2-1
CASSSIAGGVNEQFF
TGTGCCAGCAGCTCCATAGCGGGAGGTGTAAATGAGCAGTTCTTC
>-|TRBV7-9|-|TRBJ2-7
CASSWGLARYEQYF
TGTGCCAGCAGCTGGGGTTTAGCCCGCTACGAGCAGTACTTC
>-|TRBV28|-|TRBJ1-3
CASTQRGGGNTIYF
TGTGCCAGCACCCAGCGGGGGGGTGGAAACACCATATATTTT
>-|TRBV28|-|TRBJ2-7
CASSPAVRTGDSYEQYF
TGTGCCAGCAGTCCTGCGGTAAGGACGGGGGACTCCTACGAGCAGTACTTC
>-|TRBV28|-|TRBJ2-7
CASSFGQGGYEQYF
TGTGCCAGCAGTTTCGGGCAGGGGGGTTACGAGCAGTACTTC
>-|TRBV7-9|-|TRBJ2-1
CASSSRGASYNEQFF
TGTGCCAGCAGCTCTCGGGGAGCCTCCTACAATGAGCAGTTCTTC
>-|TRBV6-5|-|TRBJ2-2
CASMPGVNTGELFF
TGTGCCAGCATGCCGGGGGTGAACACCGGGGAGCTGTTTTTT
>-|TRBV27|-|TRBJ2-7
CASSPRDGFYEQYF
TGTGCCAGCAGTCCTCGGGACGGATTCTACGAGCAGTACTTC
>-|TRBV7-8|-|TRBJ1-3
CASSPLGGNTIYF
TGTGCCAGCAGCCCCCTCGGTGGAAACACCATATATTTT
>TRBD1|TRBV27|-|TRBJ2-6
CASSLGTGPIYSGANVLTF
TGTGCCAGCAGTCTCGGGACAGGCCCGATTTACTCTGGGGCCAACGTCCTGACTTTC